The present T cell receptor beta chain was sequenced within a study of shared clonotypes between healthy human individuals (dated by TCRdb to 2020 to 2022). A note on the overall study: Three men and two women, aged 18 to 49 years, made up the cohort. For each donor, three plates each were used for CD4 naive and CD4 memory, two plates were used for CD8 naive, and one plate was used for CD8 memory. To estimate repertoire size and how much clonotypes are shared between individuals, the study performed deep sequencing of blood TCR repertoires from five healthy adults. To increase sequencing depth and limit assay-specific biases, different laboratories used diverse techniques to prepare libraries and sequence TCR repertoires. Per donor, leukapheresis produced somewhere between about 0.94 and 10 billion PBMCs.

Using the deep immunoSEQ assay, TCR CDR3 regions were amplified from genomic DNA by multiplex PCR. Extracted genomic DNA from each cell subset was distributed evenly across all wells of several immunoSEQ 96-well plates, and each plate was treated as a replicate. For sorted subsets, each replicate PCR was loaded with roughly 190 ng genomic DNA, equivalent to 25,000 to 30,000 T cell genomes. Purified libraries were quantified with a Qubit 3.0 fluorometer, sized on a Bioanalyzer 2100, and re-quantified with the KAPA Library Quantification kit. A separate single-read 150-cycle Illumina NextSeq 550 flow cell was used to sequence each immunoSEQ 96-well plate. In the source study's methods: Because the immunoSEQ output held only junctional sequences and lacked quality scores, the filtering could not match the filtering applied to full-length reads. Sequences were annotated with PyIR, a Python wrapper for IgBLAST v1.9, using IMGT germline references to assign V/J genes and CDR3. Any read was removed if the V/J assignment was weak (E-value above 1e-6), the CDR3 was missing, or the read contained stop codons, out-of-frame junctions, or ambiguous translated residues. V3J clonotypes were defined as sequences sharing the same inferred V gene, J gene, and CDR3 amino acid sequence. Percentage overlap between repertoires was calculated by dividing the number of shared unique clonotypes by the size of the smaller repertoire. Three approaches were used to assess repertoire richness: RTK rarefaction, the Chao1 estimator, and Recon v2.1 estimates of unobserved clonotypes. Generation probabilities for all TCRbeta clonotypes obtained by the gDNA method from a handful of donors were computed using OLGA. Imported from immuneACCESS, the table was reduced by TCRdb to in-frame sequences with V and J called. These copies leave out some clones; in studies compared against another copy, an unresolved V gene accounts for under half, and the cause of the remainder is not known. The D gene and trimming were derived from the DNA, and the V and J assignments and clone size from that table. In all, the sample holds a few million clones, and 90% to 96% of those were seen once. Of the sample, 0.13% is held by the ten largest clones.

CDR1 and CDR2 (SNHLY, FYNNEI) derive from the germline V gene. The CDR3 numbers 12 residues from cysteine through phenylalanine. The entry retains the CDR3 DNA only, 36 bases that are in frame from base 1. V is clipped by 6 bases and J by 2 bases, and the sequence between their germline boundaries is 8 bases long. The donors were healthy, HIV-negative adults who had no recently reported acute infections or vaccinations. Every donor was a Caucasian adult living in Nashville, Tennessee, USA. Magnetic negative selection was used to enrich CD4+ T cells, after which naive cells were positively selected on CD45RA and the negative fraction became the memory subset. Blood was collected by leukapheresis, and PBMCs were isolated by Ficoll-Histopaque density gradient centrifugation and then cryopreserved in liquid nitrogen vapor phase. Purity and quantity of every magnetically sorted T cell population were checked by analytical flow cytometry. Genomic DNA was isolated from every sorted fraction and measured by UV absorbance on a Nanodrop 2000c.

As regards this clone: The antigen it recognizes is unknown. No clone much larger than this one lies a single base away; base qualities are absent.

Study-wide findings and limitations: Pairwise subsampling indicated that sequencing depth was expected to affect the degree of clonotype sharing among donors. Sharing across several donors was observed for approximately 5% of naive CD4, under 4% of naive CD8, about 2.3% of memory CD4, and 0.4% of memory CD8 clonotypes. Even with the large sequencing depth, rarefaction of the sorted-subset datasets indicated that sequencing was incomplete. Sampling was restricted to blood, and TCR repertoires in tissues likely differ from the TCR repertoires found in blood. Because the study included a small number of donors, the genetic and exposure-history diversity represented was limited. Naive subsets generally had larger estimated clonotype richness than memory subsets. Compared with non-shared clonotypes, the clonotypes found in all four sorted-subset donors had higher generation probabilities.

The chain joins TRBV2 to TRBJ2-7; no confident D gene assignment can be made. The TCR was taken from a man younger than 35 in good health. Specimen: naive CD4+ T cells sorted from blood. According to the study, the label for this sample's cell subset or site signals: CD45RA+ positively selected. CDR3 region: CASRAEAYEQYF. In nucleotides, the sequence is TGTGCCAGCAGGGCCGAAGCCTACGAGCAGTACTTC. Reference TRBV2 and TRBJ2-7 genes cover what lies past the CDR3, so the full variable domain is EPEVTQTPSHQVTQMGQEVILRCVPISNHLYFYWYRQILGQKVEFLVSFYNNEISEKSEIFDDQFSVERPDGSNFTLKIRSTKLEDSAMYFCASRAEAYEQYFGPGTRLTVT.